The entry below gives a single T cell receptor beta chain sequence along with its context. This clone was observed a handful of times. The antigen this receptor binds is unknown. No base qualities exist here, and no much larger clone lies one base off it. Cut back by 3 bases and 2 bases, the V and J ends lie 11 bases apart. The CDR1 and CDR2 encoded by the germline V gene are SGHTA and FQGNSA. From the cysteine up to the phenylalanine, the CDR3 has a length of 15 residues. The only DNA kept is the CDR3, 45 bases in frame from the first base. This record comes from a study of blood T cell repertoires in COVID-19 (dated by TCRdb to 2020 to 2022). Regarding the research as a whole: Collaborator samples came from the United States, Italy and Spain and covered acute and convalescent phases of COVID-19. Sample metadata almost always included a de-identified subject ID, COVID-19 status, age in years and sex. Samples came from the ongoing ImmuneRACE study (first 160 participants) plus 1,254 subjects from 6 global collaborators. Where available, HLA class I and class II types were taken from metadata supplied by the sample provider and were not determined by assay-based typing. The prospective study material was composed of cDNA or gDNA derived from T cells, B-cell-depleted T cells, or PBMCs. The repertoires were released in a freely available public database meant as a resource for research on the immune response to SARS-CoV-2. Subjects who had been exposed to COVID-19, were actively infected with it, or had recovered from it provided the deeply sampled blood TCRbeta repertoires that made up the dataset.

TCRbeta CDR3 regions were amplified from genomic DNA by means of the immunoSEQ Assay, a bias-controlled multiplex PCR. As for the original processing: Within the assay, amplification of reference gene primers was used to estimate how many nucleated cells each sample contained. To quantify the absolute abundance of each unique TCRbeta CDR3 rearrangement, sequence reads were collapsed and filtered. For each sample, productive Simpson clonality was calculated by taking the square root of Simpson's diversity index across productive rearrangements. TCRdb carries this immuneACCESS record with in-frame sequences only. Its versions omit some clonotypes, under half of them owing to an unresolved V gene in the studies checked, with the rest unexplained. V, J and clone size are taken as reported in that table, and D and trimming were inferred from the DNA itself. Within this sample are about 140,000 clones, with over 60% of them counted one time only. The ten most abundant clones make up roughly 8.6% of the sample.

Each collaborating institution followed its own protocols to collect whole blood in K2EDTA tubes. For TCRbeta analysis, collaborators shipped samples in one of three forms: frozen whole blood, isolated PBMCs, or DNA extracted from either of those sample types. Points the paper makes about the study in general: The amount of clinical and demographic metadata varied by source and participant and was provided uncurated.

The chain is encoded by TRBV7-2 joined to TRBJ1-5, with the D gene not confidently named. Sequencing was carried out using peripheral blood. This TCR came from a woman between 50 and 59 years old with active or convalescent COVID-19. The nucleotide sequence reads as follows: TGTGCCAGCAGCTTGGCCCCCCAAGGCAATCAGCCCCAGCATTTT. It translates as CASSLAPQGNQPQHF.